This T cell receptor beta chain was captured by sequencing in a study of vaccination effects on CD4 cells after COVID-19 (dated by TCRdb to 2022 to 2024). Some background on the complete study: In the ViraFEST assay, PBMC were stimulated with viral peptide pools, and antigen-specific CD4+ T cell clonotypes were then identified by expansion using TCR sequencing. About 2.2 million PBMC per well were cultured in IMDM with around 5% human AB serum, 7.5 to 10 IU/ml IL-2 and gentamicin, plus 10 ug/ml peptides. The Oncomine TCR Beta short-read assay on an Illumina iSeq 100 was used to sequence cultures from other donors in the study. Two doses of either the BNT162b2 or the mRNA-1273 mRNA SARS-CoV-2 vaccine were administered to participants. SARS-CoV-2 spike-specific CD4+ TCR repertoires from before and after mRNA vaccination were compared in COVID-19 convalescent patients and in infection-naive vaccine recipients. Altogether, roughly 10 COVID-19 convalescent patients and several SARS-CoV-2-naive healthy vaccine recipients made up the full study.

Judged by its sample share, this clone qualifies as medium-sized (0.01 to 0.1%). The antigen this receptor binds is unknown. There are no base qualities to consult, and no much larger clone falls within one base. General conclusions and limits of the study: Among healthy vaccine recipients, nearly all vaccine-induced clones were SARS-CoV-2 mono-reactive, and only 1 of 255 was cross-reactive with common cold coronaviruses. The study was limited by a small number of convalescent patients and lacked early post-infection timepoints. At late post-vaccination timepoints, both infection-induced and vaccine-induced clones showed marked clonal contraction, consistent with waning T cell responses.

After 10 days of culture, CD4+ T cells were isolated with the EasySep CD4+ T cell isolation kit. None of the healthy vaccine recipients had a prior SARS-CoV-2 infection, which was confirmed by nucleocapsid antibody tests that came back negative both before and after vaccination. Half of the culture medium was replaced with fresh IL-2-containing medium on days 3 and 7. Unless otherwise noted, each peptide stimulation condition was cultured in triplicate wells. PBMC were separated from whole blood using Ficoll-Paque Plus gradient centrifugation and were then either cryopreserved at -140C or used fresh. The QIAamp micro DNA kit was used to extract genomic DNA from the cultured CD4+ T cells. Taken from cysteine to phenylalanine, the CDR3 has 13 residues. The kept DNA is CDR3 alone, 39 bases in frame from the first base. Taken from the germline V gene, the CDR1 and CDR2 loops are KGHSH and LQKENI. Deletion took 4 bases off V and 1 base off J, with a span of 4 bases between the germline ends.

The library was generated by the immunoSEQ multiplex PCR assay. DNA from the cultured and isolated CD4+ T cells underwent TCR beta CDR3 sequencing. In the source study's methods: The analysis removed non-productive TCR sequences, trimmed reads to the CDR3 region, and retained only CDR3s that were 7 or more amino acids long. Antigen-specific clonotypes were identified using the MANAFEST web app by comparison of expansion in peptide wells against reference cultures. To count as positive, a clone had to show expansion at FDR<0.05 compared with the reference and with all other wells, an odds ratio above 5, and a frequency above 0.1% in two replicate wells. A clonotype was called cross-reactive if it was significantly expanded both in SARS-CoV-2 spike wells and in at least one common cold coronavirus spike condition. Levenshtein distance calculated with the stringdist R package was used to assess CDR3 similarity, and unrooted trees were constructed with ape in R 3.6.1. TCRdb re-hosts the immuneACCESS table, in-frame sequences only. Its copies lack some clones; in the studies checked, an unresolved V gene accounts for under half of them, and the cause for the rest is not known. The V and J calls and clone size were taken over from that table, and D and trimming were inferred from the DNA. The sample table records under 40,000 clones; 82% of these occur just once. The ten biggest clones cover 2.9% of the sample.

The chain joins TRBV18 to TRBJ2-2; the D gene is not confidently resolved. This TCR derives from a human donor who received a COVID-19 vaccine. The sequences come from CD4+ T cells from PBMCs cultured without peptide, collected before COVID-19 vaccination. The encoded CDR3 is CASSLRNTGELFF. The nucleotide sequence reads TGTGCCAGCTCACTACGGAACACCGGGGAGCTGTTTTTT.